Each of the 26 T cell receptor beta chains below was sequenced from the same sample in a study of T cells after posttransplantation cyclophosphamide. TCRdb keeps only in-frame clones here, not all; method: immunoSEQ multiplex PCR. The table has some 27,000 clones, 75% to 90% seen once. Sequenced sample: PBMCs. These receptors were taken from a man aged 45-65 years.

The J gene is TRBJ1-1, the V gene TRBV7-9; D is uncertain. The CDR3 runs to 12 residues. Germline-derived CDR1 and CDR2 are SEHNR and FQNEAQ (reference sequence). V lost 10 bases and J lost 2, with 11 bases in between. CDR3 sequence: CATRHPNTEAFF. The CDR3 coding sequence is TGTGCCACGAGACACCCCAACACTGAAGCTTTCTTT.

This chain joins TRBV5-6 and TRBJ2-4; 7 positions agree with TRBD1. Trimming removed 4 bases from V and 3 bases from J; junction bases left unmatched: 1. CDR1 SGHDT and CDR2 YYEEEE come from the germline V gene. This CDR3 region has 13 residues. The CDR3: CASSTGVKNIQYF. CDR3 DNA sequence: TGTGCCAGCAGCACAGGGGTCAAAAACATTCAGTACTTC.

V usage is TRBV30 and J usage is TRBJ2-7; 8 bases align to TRBD2. This CDR3 is 14 amino acids long. CDR1 and CDR2 from the germline V gene are GTSNPN and SVGIG (reference sequence). V lost 8 bases, J lost 1 base, and 10 bases stayed unmatched. This CDR3 is CAHRGGGPSYEQYF. Here the CDR3 DNA reads TGTGCCCACCGGGGGGGAGGGCCGTCCTACGAGCAGTACTTC.

The chain recombines TRBV5-6 with TRBJ2-7; 8 bases agree with TRBD2. CDR1 and CDR2 (germline): SGHDT, YYEEEE. This CDR3 comprises 13 residues. V lost 3 bases to trimming and J lost 6 bases; unmatched junction nucleotides: 5. The CDR3 DNA is TGTGCCAGCAGCTCTAGCGGGCGGAGCGAGCAGTACTTC. It translates to CASSSSGRSEQYF.

This clone showed up just a few times. The V gene is TRBV7-9, the J gene TRBJ2-1, with D maybe TRBD2 (5 bases). The CDR3 has 15 amino acids. Deletions cut 6 bases from V and 2 bases from J, with 14 bases between. Per the germline V gene, CDR1 is SEHNR and CDR2 is FQNEAQ (reference sequence). The CDR3 DNA reads as TGTGCCAGCAGACAGAGCGGCCTAGCCTACAATGAGCAGTTCTTC. This codes for CASRQSGLAYNEQFF.

The genes are TRBV5-8 and TRBJ1-1; 10 bases are a match to TRBD1. The germline CDR1 and CDR2 sequences are SGHTS and YDEGEE. The length of the CDR3 is 13 residues. J lost 11 bases, V lost 0 bases, and 4 bases had no gene match. The CDR3 here is CASSLGQGAIAFF. As DNA, the CDR3 is TGTGCCAGCAGCTTGGGACAGGGGGCGATTGCTTTCTTT.

In its sample, this clone was seen a few times. The J gene is TRBJ1-4, the V gene TRBV6-1; a possible D gene is TRBD1 (6 bases). V lost 3 bases to trimming and J lost 7 bases, with 12 bases between them. The V gene's germline CDR1 is MNHNS and CDR2 SASEGT. The CDR3 is 14 amino acids. CDR3 DNA: TGTGCCAGCAGTGATCGGGGGGCGGGTGAAAAACTGTTTTTT. This codes for CASSDRGAGEKLFF.

This chain joins TRBV2 and TRBJ1-1; TRBD1 aligns across 7 bases. Germline V lookup: CDR1 SNHLY, CDR2 FYNNEI. Trimming cost V 2 bases and J 6 bases; bases outside gene matches: 3. The length of the CDR3 is 13 residues. CDR3 residues: CASSEWTGSEAFF. In DNA, the CDR3 is TGTGCCAGCAGTGAATGGACAGGATCTGAAGCTTTCTTT.

This clone was found a few times. CDR3 region: CASSPVLGNEQFF. In nucleotides, the CDR3 is TGTGCCAGCTCGCCGGTACTAGGAAATGAGCAGTTCTTC. The chain combines TRBV18 with TRBJ2-1; possible D gene TRBD2, 5 bases. This CDR3 is built from 13 residues. V was cut by 6 bases and J by 7 bases, with 13 bases left in between. CDR1 is KGHSH and CDR2 is LQKENI in the germline V gene.

The rearrangement links TRBV5-1 to TRBJ2-7; TRBD2 aligns across 7 bases. The CDR3 sequence is 13 residues long. Germline loops: CDR1 SGHRS, CDR2 YFSETQ. After removal of 0 bases from V and 3 bases from J, the junction contained 0 bases not matched to a gene. CDR3 in amino acids: CASSLERGYEQYF. The CDR3 bases are TGCGCCAGCAGCTTGGAGCGGGGCTACGAGCAGTACTTC.

CDR3 in DNA: TGTGCCAGTAGACGTGGACAGATCTATGGCTACACCTTC. Translation gives CASRRGQIYGYTF. The V and J genes are TRBV19 and TRBJ1-2; a weak D match, TRBD1 (6 bases). V was shortened by 6 bases and J by 4 bases, with 12 bases between the two germline ends. The germline V gene has CDR1 LNHDA and CDR2 SQIVND (reference sequence). The CDR3 spans 13 residues.

A single count supports this clone. The V gene is TRBV11-2, the J gene TRBJ2-4; 10 nucleotides line up with TRBD1. CDR3 length: 15 residues. The V gene end was trimmed by 6 bases and the J gene end by 1 base; junction bases not matched to a gene: 3. The germline V gene has CDR1 SGHAT and CDR2 FQNNGV. In DNA form, the CDR3 reads TGTGCCAGCAGACCGACAGGGGGCGCCAAAAACATTCAGTACTTC. Translating gives CASRPTGGAKNIQYF. The full variable domain, with the rest looked up from reference TRBV11-2 and TRBJ2-4, is EAGVAQSPRYKIIEKRQSVAFWCNPISGHATLYWYQQILGQGPKLLIQFQNNGVVDDSQLPKDRFSAERLKGVDSTLKIQPAKLEDSAVYLCASRPTGGAKNIQYFGAGTRLSVL.

The V call is TRBV7-2, the J call TRBJ2-7; TRBD1 agrees at 11 bases. The CDR3 sequence is 15 residues long. Germline loops: CDR1 SGHTA, CDR2 FQGNSA. With 5 bases clipped from V and 2 bases from J, the junction kept 5 bases outside the gene matches. CDR3 amino acids: CASSRPGQGAYEQYF. In nucleotides, the CDR3 is TGTGCCAGCAGCCGTCCGGGACAGGGGGCCTACGAGCAGTACTTC.

The rearrangement joins TRBV15 to TRBJ2-5; D is perhaps TRBD1 (6 bases). This CDR3 is built from 13 residues. The V and J ends lost 6 bases and 5 bases respectively, with 13 bases between them. CDR1 is LNHNV, CDR2 YYDKDF, per germline (reference sequence). The CDR3 sequence is CATSTGNWETQYF. CDR3 bases: TGTGCCACCAGTACAGGGAATTGGGAGACCCAGTACTTC.

The rearrangement links TRBV6-1 to TRBJ2-5; D is possibly TRBD2 (6 bases). V dropped 11 bases and J dropped 4 bases, with 11 bases sitting between them. CDR1 and CDR2 (germline): MNHNS, SASEGT. This CDR3 region has 11 residues. The CDR3 spells CAAGSIETQYF. In DNA, the CDR3 is TGTGCCGCCGGGAGTATAGAGACCCAGTACTTC.

The chain uses TRBV18 and TRBJ1-2; D perhaps matches TRBD1 (6 bases). CDR1 KGHSH and CDR2 LQKENI come from the germline V gene. There are 14 residues in the CDR3. V lost 2 bases and J lost 4, with 11 bases in between. CDR3 in amino acids: CASSPGQKLYGYTF. Here the CDR3 DNA reads TGTGCCAGCTCACCAGGACAGAAACTCTATGGCTACACCTTC. Variable domain in full (rest from reference TRBV18 and TRBJ1-2): NAGVMQNPRHLVRRRGQEARLRCSPMKGHSHVYWYRQLPEEGLKFMVYLQKENIIDESGMPKERFSAEFPKEGPSILRIQQVVRGDSAAYFCASSPGQKLYGYTFGSGTRLTVV.

The genes are TRBV6-1 and TRBJ1-2; D unresolved. The germline V gene encodes CDR1 MNHNS and CDR2 SASEGT. The V and J ends lost 2 bases and 2 bases respectively, with 9 bases between them. This CDR3 is built from 14 residues. CDR3 protein: CASSERETNYGYTF. DNA of the CDR3: TGTGCCAGCAGTGAACGGGAGACAAACTATGGCTACACCTTC.

This chain joins TRBV29-1 and TRBJ2-5; 9 nucleotides match TRBD2. In germline, CDR1 is SQVTM, CDR2 ANQGSEA. V shed 6 bases, J shed 0 bases, and the junction held 8 bases outside the gene matches. This CDR3 region has 15 residues. Here the CDR3 reads CSVEGAGGYQETQYF. In DNA, the CDR3 is TGCAGCGTCGAGGGGGCGGGGGGGTACCAAGAGACCCAGTACTTC.

Of note for this clone: Relative to the germline gene, one junction end is altered; a read error may explain this. This chain uses TRBV6-1 with TRBJ1-1, with a weak D call TRBD1 (5 bases). Germline loops: CDR1 MNHNS, CDR2 SASEGT. This CDR3 region has 15 residues. CDR3 sequence: CASREDRPRGTEAFF. The CDR3 region has the DNA TGTGCCAGCCGTGAAGACCGGCCGCGGGGGACTGAAGCTTTCTTT.

The chain recombines TRBV29-1 with TRBJ1-1; 7 nucleotides agree with TRBD1. Looked up from germline, CDR1 is SQVTM and CDR2 is ANQGSEA. J was trimmed by 11 bases and V by 7 bases; bases with no gene match: 16. The CDR3 consists of 13 residues. CDR3 coding DNA: TGCAGCGGTCGGACCTTCCAGGGGGGCGGTGCTTTCTTT. This codes for CSGRTFQGGGAFF.

The chain is built from TRBV11-3 and TRBJ2-1, with 10 bases aligning to TRBD2. The CDR3 totals 15 residues. After removal of 4 bases from V and 8 bases from J, the junction contained 8 bases not matched to a gene. Germline CDR1 and CDR2: SGHNT and YENEEA. CDR3 in DNA: TGTGCCAGCAGCTCCGAGCGGGAGGGCCGTTATGAGCAGTTCTTC. This codes for CASSSEREGRYEQFF.

This chain uses TRBV11-1 with TRBJ2-5, with D perhaps TRBD1 (6 bases). The CDR3 has 14 amino acids. V lost 5 bases to trimming and J lost 4 bases, with 14 bases between them. Germline V CDR1 and CDR2: SGHAT, FQDESV (reference sequence). The CDR3 DNA sequence: TGTGCCAGCAGCCCTCACCCAGGGGTAGAGACCCAGTACTTC. Its protein is CASSPHPGVETQYF. Full variable domain (missing parts from reference TRBV11-1 and TRBJ2-5): EAEVAQSPRYKITEKSQAVAFWCDPISGHATLYWYRQILGQGPELLVQFQDESVVDDSQLPKDRFSAERLKGVDSTLKIQPAELGDSAMYLCASSPHPGVETQYFGPGTRLLVL.

This clone was counted between two and nine times. The CDR3 spells CASSDSGEAFF. CDR3 in DNA: TGTGCCAGCAGTGACTCAGGTGAAGCTTTCTTT. The chain carries TRBV2 and TRBJ1-1; D uncertain. Germline lookup yields CDR1 SNHLY and CDR2 FYNNEI. The CDR3 totals 11 residues. The V end lost 3 bases, the J end lost 7 bases, and 6 bases lay between the germline ends.

This chain uses TRBV2 with TRBJ1-5; no reliable D call. Per germline, CDR1 SNHLY and CDR2 FYNNEI. The CDR3 has 13 residues. Deletions cut 1 base from V and 6 bases from J, with 7 bases between. This CDR3 is CASSEGPFQPQHF. The CDR3 DNA reads as TGTGCCAGCAGTGAAGGTCCATTTCAGCCCCAGCATTTT.

The rearrangement uses TRBV9 and TRBJ2-2; 9 bases fit TRBD1. The CDR3 runs to 16 residues. CDR1 and CDR2 (germline): SGDLS, YYNGEE. V dropped 0 bases and J dropped 5; count of bases not matched to a gene: 5. The CDR3 sequence is CASSVVTGGRTGELFF. In DNA form, the CDR3 reads TGTGCCAGCAGCGTAGTGACAGGGGGTAGAACCGGGGAGCTGTTTTTT.

V gene TRBV7-2 combines with J gene TRBJ1-1; the match to TRBD1 covers 9 bases. Germline CDR1 is SGHTA and CDR2 is FQGNSA. V was clipped by 5 bases and J by 4 bases; unmatched bases: 2. The CDR3 has 13 amino acids. Here the CDR3 DNA reads TGTGCCAGCAGCCTGACAGGGGGCACTGAAGCTTTCTTT. It encodes CASSLTGGTEAFF.